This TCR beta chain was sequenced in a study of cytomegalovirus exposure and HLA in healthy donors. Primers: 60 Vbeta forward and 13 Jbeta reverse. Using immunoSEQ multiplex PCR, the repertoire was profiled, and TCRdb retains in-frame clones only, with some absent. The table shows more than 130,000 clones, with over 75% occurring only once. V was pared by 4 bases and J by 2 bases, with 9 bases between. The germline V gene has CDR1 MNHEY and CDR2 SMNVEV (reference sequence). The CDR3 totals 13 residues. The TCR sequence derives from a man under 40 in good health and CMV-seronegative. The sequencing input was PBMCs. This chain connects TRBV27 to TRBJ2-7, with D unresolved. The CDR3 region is CASSSLDTYEQYF. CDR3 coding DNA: TGTGCCAGCAGTTCCCTCGACACCTACGAGCAGTACTTC.